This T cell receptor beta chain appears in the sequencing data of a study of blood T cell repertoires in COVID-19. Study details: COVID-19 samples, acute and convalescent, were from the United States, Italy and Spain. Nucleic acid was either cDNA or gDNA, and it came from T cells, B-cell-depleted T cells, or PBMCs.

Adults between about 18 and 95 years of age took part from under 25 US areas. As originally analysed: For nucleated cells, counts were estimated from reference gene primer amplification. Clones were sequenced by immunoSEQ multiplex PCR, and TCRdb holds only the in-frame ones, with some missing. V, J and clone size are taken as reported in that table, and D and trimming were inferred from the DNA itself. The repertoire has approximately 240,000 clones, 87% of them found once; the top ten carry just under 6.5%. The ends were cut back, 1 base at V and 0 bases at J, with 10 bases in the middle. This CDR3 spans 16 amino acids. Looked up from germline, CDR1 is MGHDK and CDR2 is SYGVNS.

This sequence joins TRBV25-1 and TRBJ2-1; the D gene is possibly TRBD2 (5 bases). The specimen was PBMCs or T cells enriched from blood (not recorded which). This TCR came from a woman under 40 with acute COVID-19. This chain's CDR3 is CASSESGTSSYNEQFF. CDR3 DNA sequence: TGTGCCAGCAGTGAATCGGGAACAAGCTCCTACAATGAGCAGTTCTTC.